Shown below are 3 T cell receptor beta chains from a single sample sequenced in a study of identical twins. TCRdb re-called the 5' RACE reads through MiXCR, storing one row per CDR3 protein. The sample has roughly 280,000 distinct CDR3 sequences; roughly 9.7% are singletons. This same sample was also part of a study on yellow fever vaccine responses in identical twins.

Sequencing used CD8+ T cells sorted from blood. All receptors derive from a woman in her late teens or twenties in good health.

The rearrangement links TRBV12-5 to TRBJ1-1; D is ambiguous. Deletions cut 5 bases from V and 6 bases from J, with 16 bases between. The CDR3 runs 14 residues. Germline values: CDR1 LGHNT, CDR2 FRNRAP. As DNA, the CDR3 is TGTGCTAGTGGTCCATCTATTGAAGTGGCTGAAGCTTTCTTT. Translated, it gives CASGPSIEVAEAFF.

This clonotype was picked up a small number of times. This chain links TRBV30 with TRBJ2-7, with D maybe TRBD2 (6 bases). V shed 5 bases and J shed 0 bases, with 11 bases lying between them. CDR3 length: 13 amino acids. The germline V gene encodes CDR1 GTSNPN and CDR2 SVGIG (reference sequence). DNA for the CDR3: TGTGCCTGGGACGGGGGAAGCTCCTACGAGCAGTACTTC. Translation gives CAWDGGSSYEQYF.

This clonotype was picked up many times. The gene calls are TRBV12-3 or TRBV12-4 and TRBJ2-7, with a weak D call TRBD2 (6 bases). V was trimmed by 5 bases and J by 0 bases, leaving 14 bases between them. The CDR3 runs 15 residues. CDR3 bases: TGTGCCAGCAGTGACACCCGGGACTCCTCCTACGAGCAGTACTTC. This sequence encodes CASSDTRDSSYEQYF.